The T cell receptor beta chain under discussion was sequenced for a study of identical twins. Study-level points and caveats: Models underestimated TCR alpha sharing (out-of-frame) in monozygotic twins. Cross-sectional statistics, not tracking of the same donors, supported the conclusions.

CDR3 size: 15 residues. Germline CDR1 LGHNT, CDR2 FRNRAP. Germline trimming cut 8 bases from V and 9 bases from J; bases unmatched to any gene: 11. Unique molecular identifiers were present on the cDNA, which also gained a universal primer site by template switching. In TCRdb, the 5' RACE reads were re-called with MiXCR into one record per CDR3 protein. The repertoire holds around 490,000 distinct CDR3 sequences, with about 16% as singletons. Every donor was a healthy Caucasian. Concerning this clonotype itself: The antigen remains undetermined.

These data also formed part of another study, on yellow fever vaccine responses in identical twins.

Sequencing was done on a sample of CD4+ T cells sorted from blood. The sequence derives from a woman aged 18-35 years in good health. The rearrangement uses TRBV12-5 and TRBJ2-1; 12 nucleotides agree with TRBD2. Here the CDR3 DNA reads TGTGCTAGTCCCTCCCGACTAGCGGGAGAAGGTGAGCAGTTCTTC. This encodes CASPSRLAGEGEQFF.